The rows below give T cell receptor beta chains drawn from one sample of a study of CD8 T cells in Susac syndrome. TCRdb processed the immunoSEQ multiplex PCR reads anew with MiXCR; each CDR3 protein has one entry. The sample contains under 90,000 distinct CDR3 sequences, approximately 94% of which appear only once. Sequenced sample: CD4+ T cells from PBMCs. The receptors come from a human donor with Susac syndrome. Each CDR3 is given with its conserved first and last residue. Fields, in order: clone size, V gene, D gene, J gene, CDR3 DNA, CDR3 protein. A D gene is named only where the DNA matches it firmly. A row's size may be missing; if present it is once, few, many or a size class.

clone size: -; V gene: TRBV2; D gene: -; J gene: TRBJ2-2; CDR3 DNA: TGTGCCAGCATCCTCGACAACCGGAACACCGGGGAGCTGTTTTTT; CDR3 protein: CASILDNRNTGELFF
clone size: few; V gene: TRBV5-6; D gene: -; J gene: TRBJ2-3; CDR3 DNA: TGTGCCAGCAGCTTGGGTAGCGGCACAGATACGCAGTATTTT; CDR3 protein: CASSLGSGTDTQYF
clone size: -; V gene: TRBV2; D gene: -; J gene: TRBJ2-7; CDR3 DNA: TGTGCCAGCAGCCCCGGGGGAGGATCCTACGAGCAGTACTTC; CDR3 protein: CASSPGGGSYEQYF
clone size: -; V gene: TRBV4-3; D gene: -; J gene: TRBJ2-5; CDR3 DNA: TGCGCCAGCAGCCAAGGACTAGGTCCCATGACCCAGTACTTC; CDR3 protein: CASSQGLGPMTQYF
clone size: -; V gene: TRBV29-1; D gene: TRBD2; J gene: TRBJ2-2; CDR3 DNA: TGCAGCGTTGAACTGGGGGAGGGGAGAACCGGGGAGCTGTTTTTT; CDR3 protein: CSVELGEGRTGELFF
clone size: once; V gene: TRBV6-5; D gene: -; J gene: TRBJ2-1; CDR3 DNA: TGTGCCAGCAGTCCCCCGACTAGCTCCTACAATGAGCAGTTCTTC; CDR3 protein: CASSPPTSSYNEQFF
clone size: -; V gene: TRBV7-7; D gene: TRBD2; J gene: TRBJ2-1; CDR3 DNA: TGTGCCAGCAGCCCAAATCTAGCGGGGGGGAGGTATGAGCAGTTCTTC; CDR3 protein: CASSPNLAGGRYEQFF
clone size: -; V gene: TRBV10-3; D gene: TRBD2; J gene: TRBJ2-1; CDR3 DNA: TGTGCCATTGGAACTAGCGGGGACTTAAGGGAGCAGTTCTTC; CDR3 protein: CAIGTSGDLREQFF
clone size: few; V gene: TRBV20-1; D gene: TRBD2; J gene: TRBJ2-7; CDR3 DNA: TGCAGTGCTAGAGATCGACTAGCGGGAACCTACGAGCAGTACTTC; CDR3 protein: CSARDRLAGTYEQYF
clone size: -; V gene: TRBV24-1; D gene: -; J gene: TRBJ1-1; CDR3 DNA: TGTGCCACCAGCGACCCAGGGACTGAAGCTTTCTTT; CDR3 protein: CATSDPGTEAFF
clone size: -; V gene: TRBV7-8; D gene: TRBD2; J gene: TRBJ2-1; CDR3 DNA: TGTGCCAGCAGCTTAAGGGACTATGTTCCAAACAATGAGCAGTTCTTC; CDR3 protein: CASSLRDYVPNNEQFF
clone size: once; V gene: TRBV29-1; D gene: TRBD2; J gene: TRBJ2-1; CDR3 DNA: TGCAGCGTAACCGGACTAGCGGGAGTAAGGGAGCAGTTCTTC; CDR3 protein: CSVTGLAGVREQFF
clone size: -; V gene: TRBV27; D gene: -; J gene: TRBJ2-5; CDR3 DNA: TGTGCCAGCACGTACTTGCGGACCCAGTACTTC; CDR3 protein: CASTYLRTQYF
clone size: -; V gene: TRBV12-3/TRBV12-4; D gene: -; J gene: TRBJ2-1; CDR3 DNA: TGTGCCAGCAGTTTACTCGCAGGTCATGAGCAGTTCTTC; CDR3 protein: CASSLLAGHEQFF
clone size: -; V gene: TRBV29-1; D gene: -; J gene: TRBJ1-1; CDR3 DNA: TGCAGCGTATCGAGCGAGCAGCGTGAAGCTTTCTTT; CDR3 protein: CSVSSEQREAFF
clone size: -; V gene: TRBV5-1; D gene: TRBD1; J gene: TRBJ2-7; CDR3 DNA: TGCGCCAGCAGCTTGGTGCCGGGACAGCTCTACGAGCAGTACTTC; CDR3 protein: CASSLVPGQLYEQYF
clone size: -; V gene: TRBV28; D gene: TRBD1; J gene: TRBJ2-6; CDR3 DNA: TGTGCCAGCAGTCCCTTCGCGACAGGGGGCGTAATGCCCTCTGGGGCCAACGTCCTGACTTTC; CDR3 protein: CASSPFATGGVMPSGANVLTF
clone size: -; V gene: TRBV6-5; D gene: -; J gene: TRBJ2-6; CDR3 DNA: TGTGCCAGCAGATTACTAGCTTCTGGGGCCAACGTCCTGACTTTC; CDR3 protein: CASRLLASGANVLTF
clone size: few; V gene: TRBV5-1; D gene: -; J gene: TRBJ2-3; CDR3 DNA: TGCGCCAGCATCCAGGAGTCAGGGTGGCTTAGCACAGATACGCAGTATTTT; CDR3 protein: CASIQESGWLSTDTQYF
clone size: -; V gene: TRBV7-9; D gene: -; J gene: TRBJ2-7; CDR3 DNA: TGTGCCAGCGGGGGTGGTAGCCTGGGTGAGCAGTACTTC; CDR3 protein: CASGGGSLGEQYF
clone size: -; V gene: TRBV20-1; D gene: TRBD1; J gene: TRBJ2-7; CDR3 DNA: TGCAGTGCTAGGAAACAGGGGGCCGGGGAGCAGTACTTC; CDR3 protein: CSARKQGAGEQYF
clone size: -; V gene: TRBV5-4; D gene: TRBD1; J gene: TRBJ2-2; CDR3 DNA: TGTGCCAGCAGCTTCCCGCAGACAGGGAGGAACACCGGGGAGCTGTTTTTT; CDR3 protein: CASSFPQTGRNTGELFF
clone size: -; V gene: TRBV6-1; D gene: -; J gene: TRBJ2-1; CDR3 DNA: TGTGCCAGTAAAGGGGTCTACAATGAGCAGTTCTTC; CDR3 protein: CASKGVYNEQFF
clone size: -; V gene: TRBV9; D gene: TRBD1; J gene: TRBJ1-6; CDR3 DNA: TGTGCCAGCAGCGCCGCCGGGACAGGGGAGGTCCCCCTCCACTTT; CDR3 protein: CASSAAGTGEVPLHF
clone size: -; V gene: TRBV18; D gene: -; J gene: TRBJ2-7; CDR3 DNA: TGTGCCAGCTCACCCCCAGGCCGATTAAGCTCCTACGAGCAGTACTTC; CDR3 protein: CASSPPGRLSSYEQYF
clone size: -; V gene: TRBV6-1; D gene: TRBD2; J gene: TRBJ2-3; CDR3 DNA: TGTGCCAGCAGTCGAAGGACCGGGACTAGTGGTAGGGATACGCAGTATTTT; CDR3 protein: CASSRRTGTSGRDTQYF
clone size: -; V gene: TRBV30; D gene: -; J gene: TRBJ1-5; CDR3 DNA: TGTGCCTGGGGGAACGCGGGTGATCAGCCCCAGCATTTT; CDR3 protein: CAWGNAGDQPQHF
clone size: -; V gene: TRBV20-1; D gene: -; J gene: TRBJ2-1; CDR3 DNA: TGCAGTGCCCCCCCGGGGTGGGGCGATGAGCAGTTCTTC; CDR3 protein: CSAPPGWGDEQFF
clone size: -; V gene: TRBV12-3/TRBV12-4; D gene: -; J gene: TRBJ1-5; CDR3 DNA: TGTGCCAGCAGTTTAGGGATCGAAAGAAGCAATCAGCCCCAGCATTTT; CDR3 protein: CASSLGIERSNQPQHF
clone size: -; V gene: TRBV18; D gene: -; J gene: TRBJ1-1; CDR3 DNA: TGTGCCAGCTCACCGTTTCGACAGAACACTGAAGCTTTCTTT; CDR3 protein: CASSPFRQNTEAFF
clone size: -; V gene: TRBV18; D gene: -; J gene: TRBJ1-1; CDR3 DNA: TGTGCCAGCTCGCAAACGAGTGCGCCGGGGAACACTGAAGCTTTCTTT; CDR3 protein: CASSQTSAPGNTEAFF
clone size: -; V gene: TRBV7-6; D gene: -; J gene: TRBJ1-4; CDR3 DNA: TGTGCCAGCAGCTTAACGGGGGCTAGTATTGAAAAACTGTTTTTT; CDR3 protein: CASSLTGASIEKLFF
clone size: -; V gene: TRBV4-3; D gene: -; J gene: TRBJ2-5; CDR3 DNA: TGCGCCAGCAGCCAAGCCCCGACGGCCAGAGAGACCCAGTACTTC; CDR3 protein: CASSQAPTARETQYF
clone size: -; V gene: TRBV20-1; D gene: -; J gene: TRBJ2-4; CDR3 DNA: TGCAGTGCTAGTATCCAGGCCGACGACATTCAGTACTTC; CDR3 protein: CSASIQADDIQYF
clone size: -; V gene: TRBV4-2; D gene: -; J gene: TRBJ1-1; CDR3 DNA: TGTGCCAGCAGCCAAGAGGCGCCGTGGGGCGCGCCTTTCTTT; CDR3 protein: CASSQEAPWGAPFF
clone size: -; V gene: TRBV6-1; D gene: TRBD1; J gene: TRBJ2-5; CDR3 DNA: TGTGCCAGCAGTGAAGGGACAGGGGGCAAAGAGACCCAGTACTTC; CDR3 protein: CASSEGTGGKETQYF
clone size: -; V gene: TRBV7-2; D gene: TRBD2; J gene: TRBJ2-7; CDR3 DNA: TGTGCCAGCAGCTTAGGACCTAGCGGGGGGGTCTACGAGCAGTACTTC; CDR3 protein: CASSLGPSGGVYEQYF
clone size: -; V gene: TRBV29-1; D gene: TRBD1; J gene: TRBJ1-2; CDR3 DNA: TGCAGCGTTGGGGGACAGTGGGGCTACACCTTC; CDR3 protein: CSVGGQWGYTF
clone size: -; V gene: TRBV11-2; D gene: -; J gene: TRBJ2-1; CDR3 DNA: TGTGCCAGCAGCTTGGTAGGAGTTTCGCAGTTCTTC; CDR3 protein: CASSLVGVSQFF
clone size: -; V gene: TRBV20-1; D gene: -; J gene: TRBJ1-1; CDR3 DNA: TGCAGTGCCCCTAAGGACACCTGGGCTTTCTTT; CDR3 protein: CSAPKDTWAFF
clone size: -; V gene: TRBV5-1; D gene: TRBD2; J gene: TRBJ2-7; CDR3 DNA: TGCGCCAGCAGCTTGTCGCCACTAGCGGGGGGTGCCTACGAGCAGTACTTC; CDR3 protein: CASSLSPLAGGAYEQYF
clone size: -; V gene: TRBV19; D gene: -; J gene: TRBJ2-7; CDR3 DNA: TGTGCCAGTAGCCATCAGCGGGACACCAACTCCTACGAGCAGTACTTC; CDR3 protein: CASSHQRDTNSYEQYF
clone size: -; V gene: TRBV6-2/TRBV6-3; D gene: TRBD2; J gene: TRBJ2-7; CDR3 DNA: TGTGCCAGCATAAACCGGCAGCGGGAGGCGTCCTACGAGCAGTACTTC; CDR3 protein: CASINRQREASYEQYF
clone size: -; V gene: TRBV6-1; D gene: -; J gene: TRBJ2-6; CDR3 DNA: TGTGCCAGCAGTGCCGGGGCTGGGGCCAACGTCCTGACTTTC; CDR3 protein: CASSAGAGANVLTF
clone size: -; V gene: TRBV5-4; D gene: -; J gene: TRBJ1-1; CDR3 DNA: TGTGCCAGCAGCGCCGGCGGGACCTCCTTCCGCGCGAACACTGAAGCTTTCTTT; CDR3 protein: CASSAGGTSFRANTEAFF
clone size: -; V gene: TRBV14; D gene: -; J gene: TRBJ2-7; CDR3 DNA: TGTGCCAGCAGCCAATTTTGGGAGCAGTACTTC; CDR3 protein: CASSQFWEQYF
clone size: -; V gene: TRBV28; D gene: -; J gene: TRBJ1-5; CDR3 DNA: TGTGCCAGCAGACCTACAGGGCCCAATCAGCCCCAGCATTTT; CDR3 protein: CASRPTGPNQPQHF
clone size: -; V gene: TRBV12-3/TRBV12-4; D gene: -; J gene: TRBJ2-3; CDR3 DNA: TGTGCCAGCAGTTTACCCCTATTTCATACGCAGTATTTT; CDR3 protein: CASSLPLFHTQYF
clone size: -; V gene: TRBV27; D gene: -; J gene: TRBJ1-1; CDR3 DNA: TGTGCCAGCAGTTTATTCGCAGGGACGAACACTGAAGCTTTCTTT; CDR3 protein: CASSLFAGTNTEAFF
clone size: -; V gene: TRBV28; D gene: -; J gene: TRBJ2-5; CDR3 DNA: TGTGCCAGCAGCTCATTAGAGACCCAGTACTTC; CDR3 protein: CASSSLETQYF
clone size: -; V gene: TRBV5-6; D gene: TRBD1; J gene: TRBJ1-3; CDR3 DNA: TGTGCCAGCACCTCTACCGGGACAGGGAACACCATATATTTT; CDR3 protein: CASTSTGTGNTIYF
clone size: few; V gene: TRBV24-1; D gene: -; J gene: TRBJ2-3; CDR3 DNA: TGTGCCACCAGTAGGGGGTCAGGCAGCACAGATACGCAGTATTTT; CDR3 protein: CATSRGSGSTDTQYF
clone size: -; V gene: TRBV7-2; D gene: -; J gene: TRBJ2-7; CDR3 DNA: TGTGCCAGCAGCTTAGACGGGCAGTTCTACGAGCAGTACTTC; CDR3 protein: CASSLDGQFYEQYF
clone size: once; V gene: TRBV5-8; D gene: -; J gene: TRBJ2-5; CDR3 DNA: TGTGCCAGCAGCTTGGGTCAGACAGGTAGCCAAGAGACCCAGTACTTC; CDR3 protein: CASSLGQTGSQETQYF
clone size: -; V gene: TRBV30; D gene: -; J gene: TRBJ2-7; CDR3 DNA: TGTGCCTGGAGTTCCGGGTCTACCTACGAGCAGTACTTC; CDR3 protein: CAWSSGSTYEQYF
clone size: -; V gene: TRBV15; D gene: -; J gene: TRBJ1-5; CDR3 DNA: TGTGCCACCAGCAAAACCCTATACGAAGATAGCAATCAGCCCCAGCATTTT; CDR3 protein: CATSKTLYEDSNQPQHF
clone size: -; V gene: TRBV3-1; D gene: -; J gene: TRBJ2-7; CDR3 DNA: TGTGCCAGCAGCCAACGAACAGGTTCCTACGAGCAGTACTTC; CDR3 protein: CASSQRTGSYEQYF
clone size: -; V gene: TRBV12-3/TRBV12-4; D gene: TRBD1; J gene: TRBJ1-1; CDR3 DNA: TGTGCCAGCAGCCTAAAGGGGGCTACCTCGAACACTGAAGCTTTCTTT; CDR3 protein: CASSLKGATSNTEAFF
clone size: -; V gene: TRBV2; D gene: -; J gene: TRBJ2-4; CDR3 DNA: TGTGCCAGCAGTGAACGGTGGGGACACCAGTACTTC; CDR3 protein: CASSERWGHQYF
clone size: -; V gene: TRBV7-9; D gene: -; J gene: TRBJ1-6; CDR3 DNA: TGTGCCAGCAGCTTAGGGAATTCACCCCTCCACTTT; CDR3 protein: CASSLGNSPLHF